This T cell receptor (beta chain) was sequenced during a study of cytomegalovirus exposure and HLA in healthy donors. Study-level background: A preliminary data release comprised roughly 85 million unique TCRs obtained from HLA-typed donors.

Germline V gene lookup returns CDR1 LNHDA and CDR2 SQIVND (reference sequence). The CDR3 is 13 amino acids. Deletions cut 8 bases from V and 1 base from J, with 12 bases between. Both 60 Vbeta primers and 13 Jbeta primers went into the PCR. The data were produced by immunoSEQ multiplex PCR, yet TCRdb's version contains in-frame clones alone and is incomplete. The table shows 170,000 or so clones, with approximately 80% occurring only once. V and J are TRBV19 and TRBJ2-7; D unresolved. Specimen: PBMCs. The clonotype comes from a woman under 40 in good health and CMV-seronegative. CDR3: CASGATGSYEQYF. In nucleotides, the CDR3 is TGTGCCAGTGGTGCGACTGGTTCCTACGAGCAGTACTTC.